This T cell receptor (beta chain) is from a study of spatial heterogeneity in lung cancer. Study details: Consistently, beta-chain sequences turned up in larger numbers than alpha-chain sequences did.

Time point reported: blood at routine non-recurrence follow-up after resection. Unsorted tumor, nontumor lung tissue or cryopreserved PBMC supplied the whole RNA. Only a few counts were recorded for this clonotype. Antigen unknown. TCRdb re-called the 5' RACE reads with MiXCR, one entry per CDR3 protein. The sample comprises about 52,000 distinct CDR3 sequences, around 7% of which are singletons, and approximately 40% rests with the top ten. Notes on the study in general: Blood showed ubiquitous tumor TCRs more often at resection than at routine follow-up.

This sequence was found in a female donor with early-stage non-small cell lung cancer. The material sequenced was PBMCs, taken at follow-up.

CDR3 sequence: CASSPGLIYSYNSPLHF. In nucleotides, the CDR3 is TGCGCCAGCAGCCCAGGACTGATCTACTCCTATAATTCACCCCTCCACTTT. V gene TRBV4-1 combines with J gene TRBJ1-6; unclear D gene. Per the germline V gene, CDR1 is MGHRA and CDR2 is YSYEKL. CDR3 length equals 17 residues. The V gene lost 4 bases and the J gene lost 0 bases, with 13 bases spanning the gap.